The 25 T cell receptor beta chains listed next were all sequenced from one sample in a study of beta chain features in type 1 diabetes. These receptors have no known antigen. Study conclusions and caveats: TCRB CDR3s were moderately but significantly shorter in Type 1 diabetes patients in all four CD4+ subsets.

The isolated RNA, all of it, was reverse transcribed, so expressed TCRB transcripts were what got sequenced. The table came from immunoSEQ multiplex PCR; TCRdb's copy has only in-frame clones and leaves some out. This sample carries 600,000 to 750,000 clones, over 10% of them seen once, and the ten largest clones take more than 0.095%. Sequencing was performed on naive CD4+ T cells from blood. These receptors all stem from a man aged 25-45 years with type 1 diabetes.

The CDR3 sequence is CASSFSNTGELFF. The CDR3, as DNA: TGTGCCAGCAGCTTCTCAAACACCGGGGAGCTGTTTTTT. The V call is TRBV7-2, the J call TRBJ2-2; D not resolved. Trimming cost V 3 bases and J 2 bases, with 4 bases left between them. The CDR3 runs to 13 residues. Germline CDR1 and CDR2: SGHTA and FQGNSA.

This clone turned up a few times. The chain couples TRBV30 to TRBJ2-1, with a possible D match to TRBD1 (5 bases). The CDR3 runs 13 residues. Germline CDR1 and CDR2: GTSNPN and SVGIG (reference sequence). V lost 0 bases and J 6 bases, leaving 9 bases between the germline ends. CDR3 DNA: TGTGCCTGGAGTGTCAGGGTGGGCAATGAGCAGTTCTTC. It specifies CAWSVRVGNEQFF.

This clone was counted between two and nine times. The rearrangement joins TRBV4-1 to TRBJ2-6; 7 bases line up with TRBD1. Germline V lookup: CDR1 MGHRA, CDR2 YSYEKL. Trimming removed 4 bases from V and 0 bases from J; junction bases left unmatched: 9. The CDR3 sequence is 18 residues long. The CDR3 reads CASSLLRDSISGANVLTF. In DNA, the CDR3 is TGCGCCAGCAGCCTTCTCCGGGACAGCATCTCTGGGGCCAACGTCCTGACTTTC.

In its sample, this clone was seen a few times. The genes are TRBV7-9 and TRBJ1-2; unclear D gene. Germline CDR1 reads SEHNR; CDR2 reads FQNEAQ (reference sequence). V was pared by 5 bases and J by 2 bases, with 12 bases between. The CDR3 length is 14 residues. Here the CDR3 DNA reads TGTGCCAGCAGCCGATCGACGGGAAACTATGGCTACACCTTC. Amino acid sequence: CASSRSTGNYGYTF. Complete variable domain (other parts from reference TRBV7-9 and TRBJ1-2): DTGVSQNPRHKITKRGQNVTFRCDPISEHNRLYWYRQTLGQGPEFLTYFQNEAQLEKSRLLSDRFSAERPKGSFSTLEIQRTEQGDSAMYLCASSRSTGNYGYTFGSGTRLTVV.

The V call is TRBV7-3, the J call TRBJ1-1; D is ambiguous. V dropped 5 bases and J dropped 1 base, with 11 bases sitting between them. Germline CDR1 and CDR2: SGHTA and FQGTGA. The CDR3 has 14 residues. DNA for the CDR3: TGTGCCAGCAGCCTGGGTCCGTGGAACACTGAAGCTTTCTTT. It is translated as CASSLGPWNTEAFF. The whole variable domain, filled in from reference TRBV7-3 and TRBJ1-1, reads GAGVSQTPSNKVTEKGKYVELRCDPISGHTALYWYRQSLGQGPEFLIYFQGTGAADDSGLPNDRFFAVRPEGSVSTLKIQRTERGDSAVYLCASSLGPWNTEAFFGQGTRLTVV.

In its sample, this clone was seen a few times. The CDR3 loop is CAASPTETYEQYF. The CDR3 DNA sequence: TGTGCCGCCTCACCGACAGAGACCTACGAGCAGTACTTC. The J gene is TRBJ2-7, the V gene TRBV10-3; the D gene is possibly TRBD1 (5 bases). The CDR3 is made up of 13 amino acids. Germline CDR1 and CDR2: ENHRY and SYGVKD. V lost 11 bases, J lost 2 bases, and 16 bases lay in between.

This clone turned up a few times. This chain links TRBV9 with TRBJ1-2; tentatively, D is TRBD1 (6 bases). The CDR3 runs to 14 residues. The germline CDR1 and CDR2 sequences are SGDLS and YYNGEE. The ends were cut back, 4 bases at V and 4 bases at J, with 14 bases in the middle. The CDR3 sequence: CASSSSTGPYGYTF. The CDR3 DNA is TGTGCCAGCAGCTCTTCGACAGGACCCTATGGCTACACCTTC.

V is TRBV5-1 and J is TRBJ2-7, with D maybe TRBD1 (8 bases). This CDR3 comprises 14 residues. Trimming took 4 bases from V and 5 from J, leaving 16 bases between them. Germline values: CDR1 SGHRS, CDR2 YFSETQ. The CDR3 sequence: CASSSGQGGDEQYF. The DNA for the CDR3 is TGCGCCAGCAGCAGCGGACAGGGAGGGGACGAGCAGTACTTC.

This clone was counted between two and nine times. The gene calls are TRBV2 and TRBJ2-2; a weak D match, TRBD1 (8 bases). Germline CDR1 SNHLY, CDR2 FYNNEI. The CDR3 has 15 amino acids. Trimming cost V 7 bases and J 3 bases, with 15 bases left between them. This chain's CDR3 is CASNQQGGYTGELFF. CDR3 in DNA: TGTGCCAGCAACCAACAGGGGGGGTACACCGGGGAGCTGTTTTTT.

V gene TRBV7-6 combines with J gene TRBJ2-7; no reliable D call. Germline V CDR1 and CDR2: SGHVS, FNYEAQ. The CDR3 consists of 15 residues. Between the trimmed V and J ends, which lost 2 bases and 0 bases, there was a span of 11 bases. CDR3 in amino acids: CASSLNVGSSYEQYF. CDR3 DNA sequence: TGTGCCAGCAGCTTAAACGTAGGCAGCTCCTACGAGCAGTACTTC.

This clone turned up a few times. The rearrangement links TRBV7-2 to TRBJ2-6, with D hard to call. Germline CDR1 and CDR2: SGHTA and FQGNSA. The CDR3 has 13 residues. V lost 2 bases and J 3 bases, leaving 2 bases between the germline ends. CDR3 region: CASSLYGANVLTF. CDR3 nucleotide sequence: TGTGCCAGCAGCTTATATGGGGCCAACGTCCTGACTTTC.

The rearrangement joins TRBV7-3 to TRBJ2-3; D unclear. The CDR3 spans 15 residues. Trimming took off 5 bases at V and 5 bases at J, with 17 bases between the two ends. Germline V gene lookup returns CDR1 SGHTA and CDR2 FQGTGA. The CDR3 here is CASSPNWLAVDTQYF. The CDR3 DNA reads as TGTGCCAGCAGCCCGAATTGGTTGGCGGTAGATACGCAGTATTTT.

This clone was counted only a few times. The chain carries TRBV5-1 and TRBJ1-4, with 7 nucleotides matching TRBD1. V lost 4 bases to trimming and J lost 5 bases; unmatched junction nucleotides: 8. Germline CDR1 SGHRS, CDR2 YFSETQ. The CDR3 is made up of 15 amino acids. The CDR3 region is CASSLRDSRNEKLFF. For the CDR3, the DNA is TGCGCCAGCAGCCTCCGGGACAGTAGGAATGAAAAACTGTTTTTT. Filled out from reference TRBV5-1 and TRBJ1-4, the complete variable domain reads KAGVTQTPRYLIKTRGQQVTLSCSPISGHRSVSWYQQTPGQGLQFLFEYFSETQRNKGNFPGRFSGRQFSNSRSEMNVSTLELGDSALYLCASSLRDSRNEKLFFGSGTQLSVL.

The V gene is TRBV4-2, the J gene TRBJ2-2, with a weak D call TRBD2 (6 bases). The CDR3 is 18 residues long. CDR1 is LGHNA and CDR2 is YNFKEQ in the germline V gene. V was pared by 5 bases and J by 1 base, with 20 bases between. Here the CDR3 DNA reads TGTGCCAGCAGCTTTAACTTCCTCCGGGACTTGAACACCGGGGAGCTGTTTTTT. As protein: CASSFNFLRDLNTGELFF.

Points on this clone: The sample contains more than one DNA sequence encoding this CDR3. J is TRBJ2-5 and V is TRBV6-6; 11 bases match TRBD2. The ends lost 6 bases at V and 0 bases at J; junction bases unmatched: 6. Germline lookup yields CDR1 MNHNY and CDR2 SVGAGI (reference sequence). The CDR3 totals 16 residues. CDR3 nucleotide sequence: TGTGCCAGCAGGTCAACTAGCGGGGGTTACCAAGAGACCCAGTACTTC. Amino acids: CASRSTSGGYQETQYF.

V and J are TRBV25-1 and TRBJ2-7, with 11 bases aligning to TRBD1. The end of the DNA aligns better with TRBJ2-5, so the J call may be wrong. Germline lookup yields CDR1 MGHDK and CDR2 SYGVNS. This CDR3 region has 14 residues. DNA for the CDR3: TGTGCCAGCAGTGGGGACAGGGGGCAAGAGACCCAGTACTTC. Translated: CASSGDRGQETQYF.

The chain couples TRBV10-3 to TRBJ2-5, with 11 bases aligning to TRBD1. The V and J ends lost 10 bases and 4 bases, in that order; junction bases with no gene match: 5. The CDR3 has 13 residues. The V gene's germline CDR1 is ENHRY and CDR2 SYGVKD. DNA of the CDR3: TGTGCCAGCAGCGGGACAGGGGGAGAGACCCAGTACTTC. Amino acids: CASSGTGGETQYF.

The V and J genes are TRBV9 and TRBJ2-2, with D perhaps matching TRBD2 (5 bases). V lost 5 bases and J 4 bases, leaving 9 bases between the germline ends. This CDR3 is 13 amino acids long. CDR1 SGDLS and CDR2 YYNGEE come from the germline V gene. DNA for the CDR3: TGTGCCAGCAGTATCGGAGGCACCGGGGAGCTGTTTTTT. The encoded protein is CASSIGGTGELFF.

A few counts support this clone. V gene TRBV20-1 combines with J gene TRBJ1-6; weak D call: TRBD1 (5 bases). CDR3 length equals 11 residues. Germline CDR1 reads DFQATT; CDR2 reads SNEGSKA (reference sequence). Trimming shortened V by 6 bases and J by 15 bases, and 15 bases separated the two germline ends. For the CDR3, the DNA is TGCAGTGCCGCAGATAGGGGCCGCCTCCACTTT. This translates into CSAADRGRLHF.

The chain couples TRBV10-3 to TRBJ2-1, with D unclear. Germline loops: CDR1 ENHRY, CDR2 SYGVKD. The CDR3 runs 13 residues. V was pared by 4 bases and J by 3 bases, with 7 bases between. CDR3 DNA: TGTGCCATCAGTGCAGACGTCTACAATGAGCAGTTCTTC. Protein product: CAISADVYNEQFF.

The V and J genes are TRBV23-1 and TRBJ2-7; the match to TRBD1 covers 7 bases. TRBV23-1 is an ORF, with its function uncertain. V lost 6 bases to trimming and J lost 6 bases; unmatched junction nucleotides: 17. This CDR3 has 16 residues. The CDR3 bases are TGCGCCAGCAGCCTTACTGACAGGGTGGTAAGGTCCGAGCAGTACTTC. Residues: CASSLTDRVVRSEQYF.

The chain combines TRBV6-5 with TRBJ2-1, with 8 bases lining up with TRBD2. Trimming cost V 5 bases and J 7 bases; bases outside gene matches: 10. The V gene's germline CDR1 is MNHEY and CDR2 SVGAGI. The CDR3 is 15 residues long. CDR3 residues: CASSPGGGGRNEQFF. The CDR3 DNA is TGTGCCAGCAGTCCCGGTGGCGGGGGGAGGAATGAGCAGTTCTTC.

The V and J genes are TRBV27 and TRBJ1-1; D uncertain. The V and J ends lost 2 bases and 5 bases respectively, with 9 bases between them. The CDR3 totals 13 residues. Germline V gene lookup returns CDR1 MNHEY and CDR2 SMNVEV (reference sequence). The DNA for the CDR3 is TGTGCCAGCAGTTTAGTTGCGGGAACTGAAGCTTTCTTT. Translating gives CASSLVAGTEAFF.

This clone has only a few counts. The V call is TRBV4-2, the J call TRBJ2-5; 7 bases align to TRBD2. Germline lookup yields CDR1 LGHNA and CDR2 YNFKEQ. The J segment lost 4 bases and the V segment lost 6 bases, leaving 14 bases of the junction unmatched. The CDR3 is 16 residues long. The CDR3 loop is CASSRREGDLGETQYF. The DNA of the CDR3 is TGTGCCAGCAGTCGTAGGGAGGGCGACTTAGGAGAGACCCAGTACTTC.

V usage is TRBV9 and J usage is TRBJ2-3, with D possibly matching TRBD1 (5 bases). V lost 0 bases and J lost 4, with 9 bases in between. Germline V gives CDR1 SGDLS, CDR2 YYNGEE. The CDR3 runs to 14 residues. CDR3 amino acids: CASSVARGSDTQYF. The DNA of the CDR3 is TGTGCCAGCAGCGTAGCTAGGGGATCAGATACGCAGTATTTT.